These 28 T cell receptor beta chains originate from one sample sequenced in a study of Graves' ophthalmopathy and Graves' hyperthyroidism (dated by TCRdb to 2016 to 2019). The sample was run on an Illumina HiSeq 2000. TCR beta CDR3 regions were amplified from RNA transcripts for repertoire sequencing. The first round was an RT-PCR using HTBI primers with the Qiagen OneStep RT-PCR kit, and this first round was followed by a second-round multiplex PCR, then size selection and purification. TCRdb redid the processing of the public reads, applying fastp at Q25 and MiXCR, and retained in-frame beta chains. Entries that share a CDR3 protein sequence are merged under the most common genes and DNA. For this sample the table gives 200,000 to 250,000 distinct CDR3 sequences, of which less than 30% were detected only once. The top ten clones comprise approximately 8.2% of the sample. Sequencing was carried out using peripheral blood. All receptors derive from a man aged 50 or older with Graves' ophthalmopathy. Donor details come from another sample of the same person, matched by shared clones.

CDR3 region: CASSLVRVAYEQYF. The CDR3 DNA sequence: TGTGCCAGCAGCTTGGTTCGGGTCGCCTACGAGCAGTACTTC. V gene TRBV7-2 combines with J gene TRBJ2-7; D unresolved. The germline CDR1 and CDR2 sequences are SGHTA and FQGNSA. The CDR3 has 14 residues. V was clipped by 3 bases and J by 2 bases, with 11 bases between them.

Ten or more counts support this clonotype. The chain has TRBV19 and TRBJ2-7, with a tentative D call TRBD1 (5 bases). CDR1 is LNHDA and CDR2 is SQIVND in the germline V gene (reference sequence). V shed 9 bases and J shed 0 bases, with 12 bases lying between them. The CDR3 sequence is 13 residues long. CDR3 protein: CASPTQGSYEQYF. The CDR3 DNA reads TGTGCCAGCCCCACCCAGGGCTCCTACGAGCAGTACTTC.

This clonotype occurred many times. The chain carries TRBV2 and TRBJ2-5; 14 bases map to TRBD2. This CDR3 spans 16 amino acids. Trimming at V came to 6 bases and at J to 1 base, leaving 4 bases not matched to a gene. Looked up from germline, CDR1 is SNHLY and CDR2 is FYNNEI. CDR3 sequence: CASRGLAGVGQETQYF. The CDR3 nucleotides are TGTGCCAGCAGGGGACTAGCGGGAGTTGGCCAAGAGACCCAGTACTTC.

The chain employs TRBV10-3 and TRBJ2-5; 9 nucleotides agree with TRBD1. The ends lost 4 bases at V and 5 bases at J; junction bases unmatched: 11. Germline V lookup: CDR1 ENHRY, CDR2 SYGVKD. CDR3 size: 16 residues. The CDR3 here is CAISASTGQGDETQYF. CDR3 DNA sequence: TGTGCCATCAGTGCAAGTACGGGACAGGGAGACGAGACCCAGTACTTC.

The V gene is TRBV6-1, the J gene TRBJ2-7; 9 nucleotides line up with TRBD1. With 5 bases clipped from V and 5 bases from J, the junction kept 10 bases outside the gene matches. Germline V gene sequence: CDR1 MNHNS, CDR2 SASEGT. The CDR3 length is 15 residues. The DNA for the CDR3 is TGTGCCAGCAGTCCTCCCGGGACAGGGAAGGACGAGCAGTACTTC. Translation gives CASSPPGTGKDEQYF.

For this clonotype: Compared with germline, one end of the junction differs, possibly owing to a read error. V and J are TRBV28 and TRBJ2-7; 8 nucleotides match TRBD2. This CDR3 spans 15 amino acids. Germline assignment: CDR1 MDHEN and CDR2 SYDVKM. As DNA, the CDR3 is TGTGCCAGCAGTTTTTGGGGACTAGAAGTTTACGAGCAGCACTTC. It codes for CASSFWGLEVYEQHF.

This clonotype was seen once. V is TRBV6-5 and J is TRBJ1-2, with D possibly TRBD1 on 6 matching bases. This CDR3 is built from 13 residues. The germline V and J ends were trimmed by 2 bases and 4 bases, with 8 bases remaining between them. The germline gives CDR1 MNHEY, CDR2 SVGAGI. The CDR3 spells CASSYNRVYGYTF. CDR3 nucleotides: TGTGCCAGCAGTTACAACAGGGTCTATGGCTACACCTTC.

This clonotype appeared many times. The rearrangement uses TRBV12-3 or TRBV12-4 and TRBJ2-2; a possible D gene is TRBD2 (6 bases). Between the trimmed V and J ends, which lost 5 bases and 5 bases, there was a span of 18 bases. The CDR3 extends over 16 amino acids. The CDR3 DNA is TGTGCCAGCAGTCCAAGTCCGCGAGGGAGGACCGGGGAGCTGTTTTTT. Its protein product is CASSPSPRGRTGELFF.

This clonotype was seen at least ten times. This chain connects TRBV30 to TRBJ2-5; D is perhaps TRBD2 (6 bases). Per the germline V gene, CDR1 is GTSNPN and CDR2 is SVGIG (reference sequence). This CDR3 has 13 amino acids. This CDR3 is CALSASGQETQYF. The CDR3 DNA sequence: TGTGCTCTGAGCGCCAGCGGGCAAGAGACCCAGTACTTC.

The table lists this clonotype with many counts. The chain recombines TRBV11-1 with TRBJ2-2, with 9 nucleotides matching TRBD2. The CDR3 length is 17 residues. V was clipped by 2 bases and J by 4 bases; unmatched bases: 8. Germline V gene lookup returns CDR1 SGHAT and CDR2 FQDESV (reference sequence). CDR3 nucleotide sequence: TGTGCCAGCAGCTTATCAAGCGGGAGGCGGGCCACCGGGGAGCTGTTTTTT. It yields the protein CASSLSSGRRATGELFF.

This clonotype was observed many times. The gene calls are TRBV19 and TRBJ1-1; perhaps TRBD1 as D (5 bases). The CDR3 is 12 amino acids. Trimming removed 11 bases at V and 0 bases at J, with 10 bases between. Germline CDR1 reads LNHDA; CDR2 reads SQIVND (reference sequence). The CDR3 sequence is CAAGTLNTEAFF. The CDR3 DNA reads as TGTGCCGCCGGGACGCTGAACACTGAAGCTTTCTTT.

This clonotype occurred many times. The chain carries TRBV9 and TRBJ2-7; D not resolved. V lost 0 bases and J lost 2, with 9 bases in between. The CDR3 has 14 amino acids. Germline CDR1 reads SGDLS; CDR2 reads YYNGEE. The CDR3 nucleotides read TGTGCCAGCAGCGTAGAAGTGACACCCTACGAGCAGTACTTC. It codes for CASSVEVTPYEQYF.

This clonotype showed up many times. This sequence joins TRBV7-2 and TRBJ1-5; 8 nucleotides align to TRBD1. This CDR3 has 14 residues. Trimming cost V 3 bases and J 6 bases; bases outside gene matches: 4. Germline V gene data show CDR1 as SGHTA and CDR2 as FQGNSA. The CDR3 loop is CASSLGQAAQPQHF. The CDR3, as DNA: TGTGCCAGCAGCTTGGGACAGGCGGCTCAGCCCCAGCATTTT. Based on the CDR3 plus reference TRBV7-2 and TRBJ1-5, the full variable domain is GAGVSQSPSNKVTEKGKDVELRCDPISGHTALYWYRQSLGQGLEFLIYFQGNSAPDKSGLPSDRFSAERTGGSVSTLTIQRTQQEDSAVYLCASSLGQAAQPQHFGDGTRLSIL.

This clonotype was observed at least ten times. The chain carries TRBV30 and TRBJ2-2, with 11 bases fitting TRBD1. The CDR3 loop spans 18 amino acids. The V segment lost 0 bases and the J segment 4 bases; nucleotides outside the gene matches: 10. Germline V lookup: CDR1 GTSNPN, CDR2 SVGIG (reference sequence). CDR3 sequence (DNA): TGTGCCTGGAGTGTCTCCACGGCGGGGACAGGGGGCACCGGGGAGCTGTTTTTT. Amino acid sequence: CAWSVSTAGTGGTGELFF.

V gene TRBV28 combines with J gene TRBJ2-5, with D possibly matching TRBD1 (8 bases). This CDR3 has 15 amino acids. Germline CDR1 and CDR2: MDHEN and SYDVKM. V was pared by 5 bases and J by 6 bases, with 19 bases between. The CDR3 nucleotides are TGTGCCAGCAGTCAGGGGGCGGGAGAAGGAAAGACCCAGTACTTC. Its translation: CASSQGAGEGKTQYF.

The V call is TRBV19, the J call TRBJ1-2, with 8 bases that match TRBD1. The V and J ends lost 4 bases and 4 bases, in that order; junction bases with no gene match: 8. The CDR3 contains 15 residues. Germline V gives CDR1 LNHDA, CDR2 SQIVND (reference sequence). CDR3 coding DNA: TGTGCCAGTAGTACCCTTGGACAGGGTTTCTATGGCTACACCTTC. Its protein product is CASSTLGQGFYGYTF.

This clonotype has at least ten counts. The chain has TRBV7-8 and TRBJ1-5; 7 nucleotides align to TRBD1. The CDR3 covers 15 residues. J was trimmed by 4 bases and V by 1 base; bases with no gene match: 4. CDR1 and CDR2 (germline): SGHVS, FQNEAQ. CDR3 nucleotide sequence: TGTGCCAGCAGCTTAGAGGGGGCTCAAAATCAGCCCCAGCATTTT. As protein: CASSLEGAQNQPQHF.

This clonotype appeared many times. CDR3 coding DNA: TGTGCCAGCTCACAACAGGGGACTGGAAACACCATATATTTT. This sequence encodes CASSQQGTGNTIYF. The rearrangement uses TRBV18 and TRBJ1-3; 7 bases agree with TRBD1. Germline values: CDR1 KGHSH, CDR2 LQKENI. The V segment lost 4 bases and the J segment 2 bases; nucleotides outside the gene matches: 2. There are 14 residues in the CDR3. The full variable domain, in which reference TRBV18 and TRBJ1-3 provide the parts outside the CDR3, is NAGVMQNPRHLVRRRGQEARLRCSPMKGHSHVYWYRQLPEEGLKFMVYLQKENIIDESGMPKERFSAEFPKEGPSILRIQQVVRGDSAAYFCASSQQGTGNTIYFGEGSWLTVV.

In its sample, this clonotype was seen many times. This sequence joins TRBV5-4 and TRBJ2-7; D may be TRBD2 (5 bases). The CDR3 is 12 residues long. The germline CDR1 and CDR2 sequences are SGHNT and YYREEE (reference sequence). V was trimmed by 6 bases and J by 6 bases, leaving 13 bases between them. CDR3 in DNA: TGTGCCAGCAACCCACTAGAGGGCGAGCAGTACTTC. Amino acids: CASNPLEGEQYF.

This clonotype was recorded many times. The V and J genes are TRBV5-8 and TRBJ2-7; TRBD1 matches at 7 bases. CDR3 length equals 15 residues. CDR1 SGHTS and CDR2 YDEGEE come from the germline V gene. V gave up 0 bases and J gave up 1 base; unmatched junction bases: 4. The CDR3, as DNA: TGTGCCAGCAGCTTGGGACAGGGCTTGTCCTACGAGCAGTACTTC. Translation: CASSLGQGLSYEQYF.

The chain recombines TRBV11-2 with TRBJ2-7, with 7 nucleotides matching TRBD1. The ends lost 5 bases at V and 2 bases at J; junction bases unmatched: 12. Germline V gives CDR1 SGHAT, CDR2 FQNNGV. The CDR3 covers 16 residues. The CDR3 sequence is CASSPTGTETTYEQYF. The CDR3, as DNA: TGTGCCAGCAGCCCGACGGGGACAGAAACAACCTACGAGCAGTACTTC.

The chain combines TRBV12-3 or TRBV12-4 with TRBJ1-1, with D maybe TRBD1 (6 bases). The CDR3 has 12 amino acids. Trimming stripped 5 bases from V and 10 bases from J, with 14 bases between. CDR3 coding DNA: TGTGCCAGCAGTGTCGGGACAACCTCAGCTTTCTTT. It yields the protein CASSVGTTSAFF.

This clonotype occurred many times. The gene calls are TRBV11-3 and TRBJ1-2; 7 nucleotides agree with TRBD1. The CDR3 runs 13 residues. After removal of 5 bases from V and 7 bases from J, the junction contained 7 bases not matched to a gene. The germline V gene encodes CDR1 SGHNT and CDR2 YENEEA. The CDR3 DNA sequence: TGTGCCAGCAGCCCCGGGACAGAAGGTGGCTACACCTTC. Translated, it gives CASSPGTEGGYTF.

J is TRBJ2-7 and V is TRBV2, with 8 positions matching TRBD1. The ends lost 8 bases at V and 0 bases at J; junction bases unmatched: 12. In germline, CDR1 is SNHLY, CDR2 FYNNEI. The CDR3 covers 16 residues. The CDR3 loop is CASQPTGGIGSYEQYF. The DNA for the CDR3 is TGTGCCAGCCAACCCACAGGGGGAATCGGCTCCTACGAGCAGTACTTC.

This sequence joins TRBV20-1 and TRBJ2-5; maybe TRBD2 (6 bases). Trimming removed 4 bases from V and 5 bases from J, with 11 bases in between. This CDR3 contains 12 residues. From germline, CDR1 is DFQATT and CDR2 SNEGSKA (reference sequence). Here the CDR3 reads CSATRAGETQYF. The CDR3 nucleotides read TGCAGTGCTACCCGAGCGGGCGAGACCCAGTACTTC.

This clonotype came up many times. This chain links TRBV6-2 or TRBV6-3 with TRBJ1-5, with D unresolved. Germline V CDR1 and CDR2: MNHEY, SVGEGT. Trimming shortened V by 6 bases and J by 0 bases, and 6 bases separated the two germline ends. CDR3 length equals 13 residues. CDR3 coding DNA: TGTGCCAGCAGGCTGGATAGCAATCAGCCCCAGCATTTT. As protein: CASRLDSNQPQHF.

The V call is TRBV27, the J call TRBJ2-2, with 10 bases identical to TRBD2. V shed 2 bases, J shed 6 bases, and the junction held 3 bases outside the gene matches. From germline, CDR1 is MNHEY and CDR2 SMNVEV (reference sequence). CDR3 length: 15 amino acids. Written as DNA, the CDR3 is TGTGCCAGCAGTTTAGCGCTAGCGGGAGCCGGGGAGCTGTTTTTT. Translating it yields CASSLALAGAGELFF.

V usage is TRBV6-1 and J usage is TRBJ1-5; 7 bases are shared with TRBD1. Germline values: CDR1 MNHNS, CDR2 SASEGT. CDR3 length: 14 residues. V was pared by 5 bases and J by 7 bases, with 8 bases of the junction left unmatched. The CDR3: CASSPQGGGQPQHF. CDR3 sequence (DNA): TGTGCCAGCAGTCCTCAGGGGGGCGGGCAGCCCCAGCATTTT.